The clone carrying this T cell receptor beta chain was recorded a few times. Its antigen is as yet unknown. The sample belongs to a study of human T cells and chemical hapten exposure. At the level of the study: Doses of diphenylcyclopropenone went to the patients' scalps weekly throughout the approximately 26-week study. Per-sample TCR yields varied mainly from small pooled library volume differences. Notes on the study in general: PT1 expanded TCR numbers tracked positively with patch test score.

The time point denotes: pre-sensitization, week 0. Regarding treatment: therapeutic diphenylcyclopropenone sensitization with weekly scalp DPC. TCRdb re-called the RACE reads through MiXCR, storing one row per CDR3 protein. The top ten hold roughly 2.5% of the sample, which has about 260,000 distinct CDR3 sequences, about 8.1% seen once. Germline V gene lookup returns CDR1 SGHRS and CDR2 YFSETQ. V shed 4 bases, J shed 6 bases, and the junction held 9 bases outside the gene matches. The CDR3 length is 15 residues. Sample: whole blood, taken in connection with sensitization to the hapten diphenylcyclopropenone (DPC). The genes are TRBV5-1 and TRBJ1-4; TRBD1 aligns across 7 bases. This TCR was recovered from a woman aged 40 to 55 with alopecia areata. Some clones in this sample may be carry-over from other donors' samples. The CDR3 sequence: CASSAEGARHEKLFF. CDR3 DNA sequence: TGCGCCAGCAGCGCGGAGGGGGCGCGCCATGAAAAACTGTTTTTT.